Below, 7 T cell receptor beta chains from the same sample are listed, as sequenced in a study of monozygotic twins with inflammatory bowel disease. Each CDR3 protein gets one entry in TCRdb, which reprocessed the 5' RACE reads and gives no DNA. In all, the sample yields around 450,000 distinct CDR3 sequences. The specimen was blood. The receptors stem from a human donor with ulcerative colitis or Crohn's disease, or a healthy co-twin of an affected twin (not recorded which).

This chain uses TRBV28 with TRBJ1-1. The CDR3 covers 13 residues. The germline V gene has CDR1 MDHEN and CDR2 SYDVKM. This CDR3 reads CASKGLRNTEAFF.

The chain carries TRBV7-2 and TRBJ2-5; there is no DNA to check the TCRdb D call of TRBD2. The CDR3 consists of 15 residues. Germline V gives CDR1 SGHTA, CDR2 FQGNSA. The CDR3 protein is CASSWGTSGSETQYF.

The chain is built from TRBV14 and TRBJ2-2. CDR1 is SGHDN and CDR2 is FVKESK in the germline V gene. This CDR3 spans 15 amino acids. This chain's CDR3 is CASSQEGRITGELFF.

V gene TRBV12-3 or TRBV12-4 combines with J gene TRBJ2-2; TCRdb proposes TRBD2, but this gene call is untestable without DNA. CDR3 length: 16 amino acids. The CDR3 reads CASSLVGLADTGELFF.

The genes are TRBV3-1 and TRBJ2-7; checking the TCRdb D call of TRBD1 is not possible without DNA. This CDR3 has 14 amino acids. Germline CDR1 is LGHDT and CDR2 is YNNKEL (reference sequence). CDR3 in amino acids: CASSQSPLFYEQYF.

The chain uses TRBV4-1 and TRBJ2-2; the D call of TRBD2 rests on TCRdb alone, since no DNA is present to check it. The CDR3 is made up of 20 amino acids. The germline V gene encodes CDR1 MGHRA and CDR2 YSYEKL. CDR3 protein: CASSQAYPPLAGGSGGELFF.

The chain joins TRBV5-1 to TRBJ1-1; the TRBD1 assignment by TCRdb is unverifiable without DNA. The CDR3 is 15 residues long. Germline assignment: CDR1 SGHRS and CDR2 YFSETQ. The CDR3 here is CASSATAGANTEAFF. The complete variable domain, with remaining parts taken from reference TRBV5-1 and TRBJ1-1, reads KAGVTQTPRYLIKTRGQQVTLSCSPISGHRSVSWYQQTPGQGLQFLFEYFSETQRNKGNFPGRFSGRQFSNSRSEMNVSTLELGDSALYLCASSATAGANTEAFFGQGTRLTVV.